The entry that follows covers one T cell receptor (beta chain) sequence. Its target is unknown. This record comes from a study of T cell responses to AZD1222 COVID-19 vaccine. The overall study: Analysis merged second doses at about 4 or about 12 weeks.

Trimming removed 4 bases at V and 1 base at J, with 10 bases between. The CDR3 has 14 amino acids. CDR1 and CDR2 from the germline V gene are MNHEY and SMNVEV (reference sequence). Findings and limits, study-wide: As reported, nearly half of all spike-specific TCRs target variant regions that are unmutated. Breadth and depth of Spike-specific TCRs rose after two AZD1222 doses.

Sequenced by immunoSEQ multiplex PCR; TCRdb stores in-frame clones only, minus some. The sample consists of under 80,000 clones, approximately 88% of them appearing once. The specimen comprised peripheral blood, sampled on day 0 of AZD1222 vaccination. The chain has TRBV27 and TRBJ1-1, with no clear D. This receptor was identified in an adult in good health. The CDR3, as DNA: TGTGCCAGCAGTTCTAACCCCCGGAACACTGAAGCTTTCTTT. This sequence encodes CASSSNPRNTEAFF.